What follows are 17 T cell receptor beta chains derived from one specimen sequenced in a study of T cells after posttransplantation cyclophosphamide. The protocol was immunoSEQ multiplex PCR, while the TCRdb copy is restricted to in-frame clones and leaves out a portion. The sample has about 11,000 clones, 90% to 95% seen once. Input material: naive CD8+ T cells sorted from PBMCs. These receptors all stem from a man in his thirties or forties in good health and a related stem cell transplant donor.

The chain links TRBV19 to TRBJ1-5; a weak D match, TRBD1 (6 bases). V shed 6 bases and J shed 3 bases, with 12 bases lying between them. Per germline, CDR1 LNHDA and CDR2 SQIVND (reference sequence). There are 14 residues in the CDR3. CDR3 sequence (DNA): TGTGCCAGTAGCATCCGGGACAACAATCAGCCCCAGCATTTT. Encoded protein: CASSIRDNNQPQHF.

This rearrangement joins TRBV4-1 to TRBJ2-7, with D tentatively TRBD1 (6 bases). The CDR3 runs 15 residues. V dropped 1 base and J dropped 0 bases, with 10 bases sitting between them. CDR1 is MGHRA, CDR2 YSYEKL, per germline. CDR3 loop: CASSQGNRVSYEQYF. CDR3 in DNA: TGCGCCAGCAGCCAAGGCAACAGGGTCTCCTACGAGCAGTACTTC.

The genes are TRBV6-5 and TRBJ1-1, with a possible D match to TRBD1 (6 bases). There are 15 residues in the CDR3. Trimming cost V 7 bases and J 0 bases, with 15 bases left between them. In germline, CDR1 is MNHEY, CDR2 SVGAGI. The CDR3 coding sequence is TGTGCCAGCACTCACAGGGATACCGTGAACACTGAAGCTTTCTTT. Translating it yields CASTHRDTVNTEAFF.

The chain links TRBV5-6 to TRBJ2-7; D is possibly TRBD1 (6 bases). The CDR3 runs 12 residues. CDR1 is SGHDT and CDR2 is YYEEEE in the germline V gene. V was clipped by 0 bases and J by 7 bases, with 8 bases between them. CDR3 nucleotides: TGTGCCAGCAGCTTGGACAGGGCAGAGCAGTACTTC. Translated: CASSLDRAEQYF.

This clone has just one count. V usage is TRBV6-6 and J usage is TRBJ2-7; 10 nucleotides agree with TRBD1. Germline V gives CDR1 MNHNY, CDR2 SVGAGI (reference sequence). CDR3 length: 14 residues. Trimming at V came to 6 bases and at J to 4 bases, leaving 6 bases not matched to a gene. The CDR3, as DNA: TGTGCCAGCAGCCCCGGGACAGGGGAATACGAGCAGTACTTC. Protein sequence: CASSPGTGEYEQYF.

The gene calls are TRBV19 and TRBJ1-5; 9 positions agree with TRBD1. The V segment lost 3 bases and the J segment 3 bases; nucleotides outside the gene matches: 6. The germline CDR1 and CDR2 sequences are LNHDA and SQIVND (reference sequence). The length of the CDR3 is 16 residues. Here the CDR3 DNA reads TGTGCCAGTAGTATCGAGAGGACAGGGGTCAATCAGCCCCAGCATTTT. Amino acid sequence: CASSIERTGVNQPQHF.

This chain links TRBV28 with TRBJ1-5; no reliable D call. This CDR3 is built from 15 residues. CDR1 and CDR2 (germline): MDHEN, SYDVKM. V lost 2 bases and J lost 7, with 15 bases in between. The CDR3 DNA follows: TGTGCCAGCAGTTTAGGACTGGAAGGGTTGCAGCCCCAGCATTTT. Amino acid sequence: CASSLGLEGLQPQHF. The full variable domain, with the rest looked up from reference TRBV28 and TRBJ1-5, is DVKVTQSSRYLVKRTGEKVFLECVQDMDHENMFWYRQDPGLGLRLIYFSYDVKMKEKGDIPEGYSVSREKKERFSLILESASTNQTSMYLCASSLGLEGLQPQHFGDGTRLSIL.

This chain uses TRBV7-2 with TRBJ2-4; 12 positions agree with TRBD2. Germline V gene lookup returns CDR1 SGHTA and CDR2 FQGNSA. The CDR3 runs 15 residues. The V segment lost 5 bases and the J segment 9 bases; nucleotides outside the gene matches: 8. CDR3 in DNA: TGTGCCAGCAGCACTTGGACTAGCGGGGCGGGCATTCAGTACTTC. This translates into CASSTWTSGAGIQYF.

The V gene is TRBV19, the J gene TRBJ2-3; TRBD2 agrees at 7 bases. Losses at the gene ends were 5 bases for V and 2 bases for J; bases not matched to a gene: 4. This CDR3 is 14 amino acids long. Germline CDR1 and CDR2: LNHDA and SQIVND (reference sequence). CDR3 coding DNA: TGTGCCAGTAGTTCAAGCGGGGACACAGATACGCAGTATTTT. It codes for CASSSSGDTDTQYF.

The chain uses TRBV7-6 and TRBJ1-1; D is undetermined. Trimming took 6 bases from V and 1 from J, leaving 9 bases between them. Germline V gene data show CDR1 as SGHVS and CDR2 as FNYEAQ. CDR3 length: 13 residues. The CDR3 region is CASSRERNTEAFF. The CDR3 DNA reads TGTGCCAGCAGTCGTGAGAGGAACACTGAAGCTTTCTTT.

The genes are TRBV10-3 and TRBJ2-3; 7 bases align to TRBD1. In germline, CDR1 is ENHRY, CDR2 SYGVKD. The CDR3 is 16 residues long. V lost 3 bases to trimming and J lost 0 bases; unmatched junction nucleotides: 6. CDR3 nucleotides: TGTGCCATCAGTGAAAAGGGGGCACCTAGCACAGATACGCAGTATTTT. Translated, it gives CAISEKGAPSTDTQYF.

The V call is TRBV7-2, the J call TRBJ2-1, with 8 nucleotides matching TRBD1. CDR1 is SGHTA, CDR2 FQGNSA, per germline. This CDR3 is built from 15 residues. The V segment lost 5 bases and the J segment 0 bases; nucleotides outside the gene matches: 3. DNA for the CDR3: TGTGCCAGCAGCCCAGGACAGGGCTCCTACAATGAGCAGTTCTTC. This sequence encodes CASSPGQGSYNEQFF.

The V gene is TRBV5-6, the J gene TRBJ2-3; TRBD1 is a possible D gene (6 bases). The V gene's germline CDR1 is SGHDT and CDR2 YYEEEE. The length of the CDR3 is 17 residues. Trimming took 4 bases from V and 2 from J, leaving 20 bases between them. CDR3 bases: TGTGCCAGCAGCCACCCCTCGGGCAGGGGTAACACAGATACGCAGTATTTT. It codes for CASSHPSGRGNTDTQYF.

The chain recombines TRBV12-5 with TRBJ2-3; 7 nucleotides agree with TRBD1. There are 17 residues in the CDR3. V shed 3 bases and J 2 bases; nucleotides not matched to a gene: 11. CDR1 and CDR2 (germline): LGHNT, FRNRAP. The CDR3 nucleotides are TGTGCTAGTGGTTTCCACTTCCAGGGGGTCACCACAGATACGCAGTATTTT. Translation gives CASGFHFQGVTTDTQYF.

This clone was seen only once. The chain carries TRBV2 and TRBJ2-7; the D gene is possibly TRBD1 (5 bases). Germline CDR1 is SNHLY and CDR2 is FYNNEI. Between the trimmed V and J ends, which lost 6 bases and 6 bases, there was a span of 12 bases. The CDR3 has 12 residues. The CDR3 DNA is TGTGCCAGCAGGCAGGGAAGCCCCGAGCAGTACTTC. Its translation is CASRQGSPEQYF.

CDR3 DNA sequence: TGTGCCAGTAGTCAGGGGAGCTCCTACAATGAGCAGTTCTTC. This sequence encodes CASSQGSSYNEQFF. The rearrangement links TRBV19 to TRBJ2-1; possible D gene TRBD1, 6 bases. Trimming took 5 bases from V and 0 from J, leaving 8 bases between them. CDR3 size: 14 residues. Per the germline V gene, CDR1 is LNHDA and CDR2 is SQIVND (reference sequence).

This sequence joins TRBV19 and TRBJ2-7; TRBD2 is a possible D gene (6 bases). V lost 3 bases and J lost 4, with 22 bases in between. Germline V gene lookup returns CDR1 LNHDA and CDR2 SQIVND (reference sequence). The CDR3 is 17 residues long. The CDR3 DNA follows: TGTGCCAGTAGTATGTTCGGGGGACGAGAGAAAAATTACGAGCAGTACTTC. This codes for CASSMFGGREKNYEQYF.